The 18 T cell receptor beta chains below all came from one sample that was sequenced in a study of technical replicates of blood from a few donors. Sequencing was performed with immunoSEQ multiplex PCR; in TCRdb, only in-frame clones are kept and a portion is missing. The sample includes tens of thousands of clones, roughly 90% of them seen just once. Material: PBMCs. All receptors come from a human donor in good health. Some clones in this sample may be carry-over from other donors' samples.

The chain has TRBV6-5 and TRBJ2-2; TRBD1 matches at 7 bases. J was trimmed by 3 bases and V by 2 bases; bases with no gene match: 6. Per the germline V gene, CDR1 is MNHEY and CDR2 is SVGAGI. The CDR3 is 16 residues long. CDR3 region: CASSYGRGRYTGELFF. The CDR3, as DNA: TGTGCCAGCAGTTACGGTAGGGGGCGGTACACCGGGGAGCTGTTTTTT.

The chain recombines TRBV27 with TRBJ2-1; tentatively, D is TRBD1 (6 bases). CDR1 and CDR2 from the germline V gene are MNHEY and SMNVEV (reference sequence). CDR3 length equals 14 residues. Trimming took off 4 bases at V and 7 bases at J, with 14 bases between the two ends. The CDR3: CASSSSLGANEQFF. CDR3 in DNA: TGTGCCAGCAGTTCATCCTTGGGGGCAAATGAGCAGTTCTTC.

This sequence joins TRBV5-1 and TRBJ2-5; D may be TRBD2 (5 bases). The CDR3 runs 14 residues. Trimming pared 4 bases from V and 4 bases from J, leaving 14 bases between. Germline CDR1 reads SGHRS; CDR2 reads YFSETQ. The CDR3 protein is CASSLTGGRETQYF. In nucleotides, the CDR3 is TGCGCCAGCAGCCTCACCGGAGGAAGAGAGACCCAGTACTTC.

The chain couples TRBV18 to TRBJ2-7; D unresolved. Germline lookup yields CDR1 KGHSH and CDR2 LQKENI. Trimming took 3 bases from V and 8 from J, leaving 11 bases between them. This CDR3 comprises 12 residues. As DNA, the CDR3 is TGTGCCAGCTCACCCGGCGGCGGCCAGCAGTACTTC. Residues: CASSPGGGQQYF.

This clone was seen only once. This sequence joins TRBV4-3 and TRBJ2-2; TRBD2 is a possible D gene (6 bases). This CDR3 contains 17 residues. CDR1 is LGHNA and CDR2 is YSLEER in the germline V gene. Trimming removed 1 base at V and 0 bases at J, with 12 bases between. The CDR3 region is CASSQVPQRANTGELFF. As DNA, the CDR3 is TGCGCCAGCAGCCAAGTTCCGCAGCGGGCGAACACCGGGGAGCTGTTTTTT.

V is TRBV30 and J is TRBJ1-6; TRBD1 aligns across 7 bases. The CDR3 covers 14 residues. Germline assignment: CDR1 GTSNPN and CDR2 SVGIG (reference sequence). V shed 0 bases, J shed 6 bases, and the junction held 2 bases outside the gene matches. CDR3 DNA: TGTGCCTGGAGTGTAACAGGGGCTAATTCACCCCTCCACTTT. Translating gives CAWSVTGANSPLHF.

This sequence joins TRBV4-2 and TRBJ1-1, with a possible D match to TRBD1 (5 bases). The CDR3 has 17 residues. Trimming took off 2 bases at V and 3 bases at J, with 19 bases between the two ends. Looked up from germline, CDR1 is LGHNA and CDR2 is YNFKEQ. The CDR3 sequence: CASSQSLAGFLDTEAFF. For the CDR3, the DNA is TGTGCCAGCAGCCAAAGTCTCGCAGGGTTCCTTGACACTGAAGCTTTCTTT.

This chain uses TRBV19 with TRBJ2-5; maybe TRBD1 (6 bases). Germline-derived CDR1 and CDR2 are LNHDA and SQIVND (reference sequence). The CDR3 spans 14 residues. Between the trimmed V and J ends, which lost 1 base and 5 bases, there was a span of 11 bases. The CDR3 DNA reads as TGTGCCAGTAGTATAGCAGGGGCCAGGGAGACCCAGTACTTC. Protein sequence: CASSIAGARETQYF.

This clone was seen more than once but under ten times. This sequence joins TRBV7-8 and TRBJ1-1; 11 bases are shared with TRBD1. Germline trimming cut 5 bases from V and 10 bases from J; bases unmatched to any gene: 6. This CDR3 contains 13 residues. Germline CDR1 SGHVS, CDR2 FQNEAQ. CDR3 bases: TGTGCCAGCAGCCCCAGGACAGGGGGCATAGCTTTCTTT. Protein sequence: CASSPRTGGIAFF.

The chain combines TRBV4-3 with TRBJ2-7; D unresolved. Germline-derived CDR1 and CDR2 are LGHNA and YSLEER. V was shortened by 0 bases and J by 5 bases, with 8 bases between the two germline ends. This CDR3 has 13 residues. CDR3 in DNA: TGCGCCAGCAGCCAAGAGGAGTGGGACGAGCAGTACTTC. Its protein is CASSQEEWDEQYF.

This chain connects TRBV11-2 to TRBJ1-2; a possible D gene is TRBD1 (5 bases). The length of the CDR3 is 14 residues. The V and J ends lost 0 bases and 4 bases respectively, with 9 bases between them. Germline CDR1 SGHAT, CDR2 FQNNGV. As DNA, the CDR3 is TGTGCCAGCAGCTTAGATCGCGGGGGCTATGGCTACACCTTC. This translates into CASSLDRGGYGYTF. The full variable domain, with the rest looked up from reference TRBV11-2 and TRBJ1-2, is EAGVAQSPRYKIIEKRQSVAFWCNPISGHATLYWYQQILGQGPKLLIQFQNNGVVDDSQLPKDRFSAERLKGVDSTLKIQPAKLEDSAVYLCASSLDRGGYGYTFGSGTRLTVV.

The V gene is TRBV2, the J gene TRBJ2-3, with TRBD2 matching 9 bases. The CDR3 is made up of 15 amino acids. From germline, CDR1 is SNHLY and CDR2 FYNNEI. V was pared by 5 bases and J by 1 base, with 4 bases of the junction left unmatched. The CDR3 DNA is TGTGCCAGCAGTTCGGCGGGGGGGCGCACAGATACGCAGTATTTT. Translated, it gives CASSSAGGRTDTQYF. Complete variable domain (other parts from reference TRBV2 and TRBJ2-3): EPEVTQTPSHQVTQMGQEVILRCVPISNHLYFYWYRQILGQKVEFLVSFYNNEISEKSEIFDDQFSVERPDGSNFTLKIRSTKLEDSAMYFCASSSAGGRTDTQYFGPGTRLTVL.

V gene TRBV5-1 combines with J gene TRBJ1-5; 7 bases align to TRBD1. CDR3 size: 15 residues. Germline lookup yields CDR1 SGHRS and CDR2 YFSETQ. V was clipped by 1 base and J by 5 bases; unmatched bases: 6. CDR3 amino acids: CASSLLGDRYQPQHF. The CDR3 coding sequence is TGCGCCAGCAGCTTGTTAGGGGACAGATATCAGCCCCAGCATTTT.

V and J are TRBV5-8 and TRBJ2-5; 8 nucleotides align to TRBD1. The CDR3 covers 13 residues. Germline values: CDR1 SGHTS, CDR2 YDEGEE. Unmatched junction bases numbered 4, after V lost 3 bases and J lost 6 bases. The CDR3 sequence is CASSWTGIQTQYF. CDR3 nucleotides: TGTGCCAGCAGCTGGACAGGGATACAGACCCAGTACTTC.

The rearrangement uses TRBV7-9 and TRBJ2-6; the match to TRBD1 covers 10 bases. The germline V gene encodes CDR1 SEHNR and CDR2 FQNEAQ (reference sequence). V shed 5 bases and J 4 bases; nucleotides not matched to a gene: 8. The CDR3 has 17 residues. The CDR3 DNA follows: TGTGCCAGCAGCCCTCGACAGGGGGCGCAGGGGGCCAACGTCCTGACTTTC. Its protein is CASSPRQGAQGANVLTF.

The table lists this clone with a count of one. The chain couples TRBV27 to TRBJ2-3, with TRBD2 identical over 9 bases. The CDR3 is 16 residues long. V was pared by 4 bases and J by 4 bases, with 9 bases of the junction left unmatched. The germline CDR1 and CDR2 sequences are MNHEY and SMNVEV (reference sequence). The CDR3 loop reads CASSWSGGRGADTQYF. Written as DNA, the CDR3 is TGTGCCAGCAGTTGGTCGGGCGGGAGGGGGGCAGATACGCAGTATTTT.

This rearrangement joins TRBV5-5 to TRBJ2-1, with D maybe TRBD2 (7 bases). The germline V and J ends were trimmed by 1 base and 6 bases, with 14 bases remaining between them. Germline V gene sequence: CDR1 SGHKS, CDR2 YYEKEE (reference sequence). This CDR3 has 15 amino acids. Here the CDR3 reads CASSLMGGDINEQFF. The CDR3 DNA reads TGTGCCAGCAGCTTGATGGGGGGGGACATCAATGAGCAGTTCTTC. Supplemented by reference TRBV5-5 and TRBJ2-1, the full variable domain reads DAGVTQSPTHLIKTRGQQVTLRCSPISGHKSVSWYQQVLGQGPQFIFQYYEKEERGRGNFPDRFSARQFPNYSSELNVNALLLGDSALYLCASSLMGGDINEQFFGPGTRLTVL.

The rearrangement joins TRBV5-4 to TRBJ1-1; perhaps TRBD1 as D (6 bases). V was shortened by 3 bases and J by 1 base, with 13 bases between the two germline ends. This CDR3 region has 15 residues. Germline assignment: CDR1 SGHNT and CDR2 YYREEE (reference sequence). The CDR3 bases are TGTGCCAGCAGCTCAAAAACGACAGGGAACACTGAAGCTTTCTTT. Its translation: CASSSKTTGNTEAFF.